Below are 21 T cell receptor beta chains sequenced from a single sample in a study of T cells in Graves' hyperthyroidism and ophthalmopathy. Using RNA transcripts as the source, TCR beta CDR3 regions were amplified. The HTBI set primed first-round TCR CDR3 RT-PCR. TCRdb re-called the multiplex PCR reads with MiXCR, one entry per CDR3 protein. Of 300,000 or so distinct CDR3 sequences in the sample, about 20% were seen once. The source material was blood. The source is a woman aged 45-60 years with Graves' hyperthyroidism.

The V call is TRBV19, the J call TRBJ2-7; TRBD1 matches 10 bases. Germline CDR1 is LNHDA and CDR2 is SQIVND (reference sequence). With V trimmed by 5 bases and J by 3 bases, 19 bases remained unmatched. CDR3 size: 19 residues. CDR3 coding DNA: TGTGCCAGTAGTCGATTCCCCCCCGGGGGGACAGGGGCAAACTACGAGCAGTACTTC. It translates to CASSRFPPGGTGANYEQYF.

The table lists this clonotype with many counts. J is TRBJ2-6 and V is TRBV6-1, with D perhaps being TRBD1 or TRBD2 (6 bases each). V dropped 6 bases and J dropped 0 bases, with 21 bases sitting between them. Per the germline V gene, CDR1 is MNHNS and CDR2 is SASEGT. CDR3 length: 19 amino acids. In DNA form, the CDR3 reads TGTGCCAGCAGGGATGACAGGAGGGGAGGTAACTCTGGGGCCAACGTCCTGACTTTC. Its translation: CASRDDRRGGNSGANVLTF.

This clonotype came up a few times. This sequence joins TRBV20-1 and TRBJ2-3; 13 bases align to TRBD2. Unmatched junction bases numbered 9, after V lost 0 bases and J lost 6 bases. This CDR3 is built from 17 residues. Germline V gene sequence: CDR1 DFQATT, CDR2 SNEGSKA (reference sequence). In DNA form, the CDR3 reads TGCAGTGCTAGAGATTGGGGACTAGCGGGACAGACTGATACGCAGTATTTT. Translation gives CSARDWGLAGQTDTQYF.

This clonotype was counted many times. J is TRBJ2-1 and V is TRBV6-1; D perhaps matches TRBD2 (6 bases). The CDR3 runs to 14 residues. Per the germline V gene, CDR1 is MNHNS and CDR2 is SASEGT. Trimming removed 7 bases from V and 7 bases from J, with 17 bases in between. In DNA, the CDR3 is TGTGCCAGCACCCGGACGGGGGAAAGTAATGAGCAGTTCTTC. Translation gives CASTRTGESNEQFF.

Many counts were recorded for this clonotype. The genes are TRBV20-1 and TRBJ2-1; TRBD2 aligns across 7 bases. CDR1 and CDR2 (germline): DFQATT, SNEGSKA (reference sequence). CDR3 size: 14 residues. Here the CDR3 DNA reads TGCAGCCTAAAAGGGGTCCCTAGCGGCAATGAGCAGTTCTTC. Its translation is CSLKGVPSGNEQFF.

This clonotype was observed a few times. CDR3 DNA: TGTGCCAGCAGTTCGACAGGGCGCTTGGGCTACACCTTC. It is translated as CASSSTGRLGYTF. The chain links TRBV6-1 to TRBJ1-2, with 7 bases fitting TRBD1. The CDR3 loop spans 13 amino acids. Losses at the gene ends were 5 bases for V and 8 bases for J; bases not matched to a gene: 8. Germline CDR1 and CDR2: MNHNS and SASEGT.

The table lists this clonotype with a few counts. The rearrangement links TRBV7-9 to TRBJ2-7; 13 nucleotides agree with TRBD2. V trimming: 5 bases; J trimming: 5 bases; junction bases outside the gene matches: 6. CDR3 length: 15 residues. Per the germline V gene, CDR1 is SEHNR and CDR2 is FQNEAQ (reference sequence). The CDR3 loop is CASSLTSGRNHEQYF. The CDR3 DNA reads as TGTGCCAGCAGCCTGACTAGCGGGAGGAACCACGAGCAGTACTTC.

This rearrangement joins TRBV20-1 to TRBJ2-3, with D unresolved. The length of the CDR3 is 14 residues. V shed 3 bases and J shed 3 bases, with 13 bases lying between them. From germline, CDR1 is DFQATT and CDR2 SNEGSKA (reference sequence). CDR3 protein: CSASGPEGTDTQYF. The CDR3 coding sequence is TGCAGTGCTAGTGGGCCAGAAGGTACAGATACGCAGTATTTT.

This clonotype was seen more than once but under ten times. The genes are TRBV7-3 and TRBJ2-1; D perhaps matches TRBD2 (5 bases). This CDR3 region has 15 residues. Per the germline V gene, CDR1 is SGHTA and CDR2 is FQGTGA. The germline V and J ends were trimmed by 2 bases and 2 bases, with 10 bases remaining between them. CDR3 nucleotides: TGTGCCAGCAGCTTAGGACTCCCAGCCTACAATGAGCAGTTCTTC. It specifies CASSLGLPAYNEQFF.

The chain couples TRBV6-2 or TRBV6-3 to TRBJ2-7, with D tentatively TRBD2 (5 bases). Germline V CDR1 and CDR2: MNHEY, SVGEGT. V dropped 2 bases and J dropped 5 bases, with 13 bases sitting between them. The CDR3 has 14 residues. The CDR3 sequence is CASSYLGVRDEQYF. In nucleotides, the CDR3 is TGTGCCAGCAGTTACCTCGGGGTCCGGGACGAGCAGTACTTC.

V gene TRBV5-1 combines with J gene TRBJ1-2; D call uncertain. Germline assignment: CDR1 SGHRS and CDR2 YFSETQ. V shed 0 bases and J shed 8 bases, with 11 bases lying between them. There are 13 residues in the CDR3. CDR3: CASSLDSGWGYTF. For the CDR3, the DNA is TGCGCCAGCAGCTTGGATTCGGGGTGGGGCTACACCTTC.

This clonotype was recorded at least ten times. This CDR3 reads CASSLVPGEAEAFF. Here the CDR3 DNA reads TGCGCCAGCAGCTTGGTGCCGGGGGAGGCTGAAGCTTTCTTT. The V and J genes are TRBV5-1 and TRBJ1-1, with D perhaps matching TRBD1 (5 bases). Trimming pared 0 bases from V and 6 bases from J, leaving 12 bases between. The CDR3 covers 14 residues. Germline CDR1 and CDR2: SGHRS and YFSETQ.

The V call is TRBV20-1, the J call TRBJ2-1; D is ambiguous. V was shortened by 6 bases and J by 2 bases, with 8 bases between the two germline ends. The CDR3 loop spans 12 amino acids. Germline V gene sequence: CDR1 DFQATT, CDR2 SNEGSKA (reference sequence). The DNA of the CDR3 is TGCAGTGCCCCCGACACCTACAATGAGCAGTTCTTC. Translated: CSAPDTYNEQFF.

The genes are TRBV14 and TRBJ1-4, with a tentative D call TRBD1 (5 bases). The CDR3 has 14 amino acids. The V end was cut by 6 bases, the J end by 8 bases, with 16 bases between. Germline V gives CDR1 SGHDN, CDR2 FVKESK. The CDR3 coding sequence is TGTGCCAGCAGACCGTCAGGAGCAGGGGAAAAACTGTTTTTT. Its protein product is CASRPSGAGEKLFF.

This clonotype was seen a few times. Mismatch with germline at one junction end may stem from a read error. The chain is built from TRBV6-1 and TRBJ2-1; weak D call: TRBD1 (5 bases). The germline V gene has CDR1 MNHNS and CDR2 SASEGT. The CDR3 is 15 amino acids. CDR3 region: CANSEQVDFYNEQFF. CDR3 in DNA: TGTGCCAACAGTGAACAGGTTGACTTTTACAATGAGCAGTTCTTC.

The V gene is TRBV7-6, the J gene TRBJ2-3, with a weak D call TRBD1 (6 bases). The CDR3 is 14 residues long. V lost 6 bases, J lost 4 bases, and 14 bases lay in between. Looked up from germline, CDR1 is SGHVS and CDR2 is FNYEAQ. The CDR3: CASSTGFSADTQYF. Written as DNA, the CDR3 is TGTGCCAGCAGTACAGGGTTTAGTGCAGATACGCAGTATTTT. The entire variable domain, with the rest obtained from reference TRBV7-6 and TRBJ2-3, is as follows: GAGVSQSPRYKVTKRGQDVALRCDPISGHVSLYWYRQALGQGPEFLTYFNYEAQQDKSGLPNDRFSAERPEGSISTLTIQRTEQRDSAMYRCASSTGFSADTQYFGPGTRLTVL.

This clonotype was counted a few times. The chain couples TRBV29-1 to TRBJ1-1, with D tentatively TRBD1 (5 bases). The CDR3 runs to 13 residues. Germline CDR1 and CDR2: SQVTM and ANQGSEA. Trimming removed 7 bases at V and 3 bases at J, with 15 bases between. The CDR3, as DNA: TGCAGCGGTTCGCCAGGGTCTTACACTGAAGCTTTCTTT. Residues: CSGSPGSYTEAFF. Full variable domain (remainder filled in from reference TRBV29-1 and TRBJ1-1): SAVISQKPSRDICQRGTSLTIQCQVDSQVTMMFWYRQQPGQSLTLIATANQGSEATYESGFVIDKFPISRPNLTFSTLTVSNMSPEDSSIYLCSGSPGSYTEAFFGQGTRLTVV.

The chain links TRBV2 to TRBJ2-1, with 7 bases that match TRBD2. With 7 bases clipped from V and 5 bases from J, the junction kept 5 bases outside the gene matches. The CDR3 covers 13 residues. CDR1 is SNHLY and CDR2 is FYNNEI in the germline V gene. The CDR3 DNA is TGTGCCAGCACTGAGCGGGACGACAATGAGCAGTTCTTC. Residues: CASTERDDNEQFF.

The chain links TRBV20-1 to TRBJ2-7; TRBD2 matches at 9 bases. CDR1 and CDR2 from the germline V gene are DFQATT and SNEGSKA (reference sequence). CDR3 size: 14 residues. The trim removed 1 base at V and 3 bases at J, leaving 4 bases unmatched. The CDR3 here is CSARAGTSYYEQYF. CDR3 sequence (DNA): TGCAGTGCTAGAGCCGGGACTAGCTACTACGAGCAGTACTTC.

The V call is TRBV29-1, the J call TRBJ1-5; 10 nucleotides agree with TRBD1. V lost 4 bases, J lost 7 bases, and 4 bases stayed unmatched. Per germline, CDR1 SQVTM and CDR2 ANQGSEA. CDR3 length: 13 amino acids. The CDR3 nucleotides read TGCAGCGTTGCCGGGACAGGGGACCAGCCCCAGCATTTT. Translating gives CSVAGTGDQPQHF.

V usage is TRBV20-1 and J usage is TRBJ2-3, with unresolved D. Germline V gene data show CDR1 as DFQATT and CDR2 as SNEGSKA (reference sequence). The CDR3 runs 12 residues. Trimming shortened V by 3 bases and J by 6 bases, and 10 bases separated the two germline ends. The CDR3 region is CSASARSDTQYF. Here the CDR3 DNA reads TGCAGTGCTAGTGCGCGCTCCGATACGCAGTATTTT.